A selection of T cell receptor beta chains follows, all from one sample in a study of blood T cell repertoires in COVID-19. Here immunoSEQ multiplex PCR was the method, and the copy in TCRdb shows in-frame clones only, minus some. The sample has about 200,000 clones, roughly 87% seen once. Sequenced input: peripheral blood. Source of these receptors: a man aged 35 to 55 with active or convalescent COVID-19. The CDR3 runs from the conserved cysteine through the conserved F or W. The D gene is left open where the match is weak. Some rows have no size entry. The others give once, few or many, or a class for an expanded clone.

J gene: TRBJ1-5; D gene: NA; clone size: NA; V gene: TRBV19; CDR3 protein: CASSIGGGRGSNQPQHF; CDR3 DNA: TGTGCCAGTAGTATAGGGGGAGGGCGGGGCAGCAATCAGCCCCAGCATTTT
J gene: TRBJ1-6; D gene: NA; clone size: NA; V gene: TRBV5-4; CDR3 protein: CASSSKGATNSPLHF; CDR3 DNA: TGTGCCAGCAGCTCGAAAGGGGCGACTAATTCACCCCTCCACTTT
J gene: TRBJ1-1; D gene: NA; clone size: NA; V gene: TRBV12-5; CDR3 protein: CASAEGNTEAFF; CDR3 DNA: TGTGCTAGTGCCGAGGGGAACACTGAAGCTTTCTTT
J gene: TRBJ2-1; D gene: TRBD2; clone size: NA; V gene: TRBV29-1; CDR3 protein: CSVPGLADASEQFF; CDR3 DNA: TGCAGCGTCCCCGGACTAGCGGACGCCAGTGAGCAGTTCTTC
J gene: TRBJ1-1; D gene: TRBD1; clone size: NA; V gene: TRBV20-1; CDR3 protein: CSASGDRARRMNTEAFF; CDR3 DNA: TGCAGTGCTAGTGGAGACAGGGCACGTAGAATGAACACTGAAGCTTTCTTT
J gene: TRBJ1-4; D gene: TRBD1; clone size: NA; V gene: TRBV5-1; CDR3 protein: CASSLDRGLRGGEKLFF; CDR3 DNA: TGCGCCAGCAGCTTGGACAGGGGGCTTAGGGGAGGTGAAAAACTGTTTTTT
J gene: TRBJ2-2; D gene: TRBD2; clone size: NA; V gene: TRBV9; CDR3 protein: CAKHGVSGRAGPGELFF; CDR3 DNA: TGTGCCAAACATGGGGTTAGCGGGAGGGCCGGTCCCGGGGAGCTGTTTTTT
J gene: TRBJ2-1; D gene: TRBD2; clone size: NA; V gene: TRBV5-4; CDR3 protein: CASSLLRGGYREQFF; CDR3 DNA: TGTGCCAGCAGCTTGTTGCGGGGGGGTTATCGAGAGCAGTTCTTC
J gene: TRBJ1-2; D gene: NA; clone size: NA; V gene: TRBV10-2; CDR3 protein: CASSREGIGYGYTF; CDR3 DNA: TGCGCCAGCAGTAGGGAGGGCATAGGGTATGGCTACACCTTC
J gene: TRBJ1-1; D gene: NA; clone size: NA; V gene: TRBV28; CDR3 protein: CASSLGQDTEAFF; CDR3 DNA: TGTGCCAGCAGTTTAGGGCAGGACACTGAAGCTTTCTTT
J gene: TRBJ2-3; D gene: TRBD1; clone size: NA; V gene: TRBV5-4; CDR3 protein: CASSWTGVSTDTQYF; CDR3 DNA: TGTGCCAGCAGCTGGACAGGGGTGAGCACAGATACGCAGTATTTT
J gene: TRBJ1-2; D gene: NA; clone size: NA; V gene: TRBV10-3; CDR3 protein: CAIGGFRYGYTF; CDR3 DNA: TGTGCCATCGGGGGGTTTCGGTATGGCTACACCTTC
J gene: TRBJ2-5; D gene: TRBD2; clone size: NA; V gene: TRBV27; CDR3 protein: CASSFTLPARLAGGGKETQYF; CDR3 DNA: TGTGCCAGCAGTTTCACCCTACCCGCTCGACTAGCGGGAGGGGGGAAAGAGACCCAGTACTTC
J gene: TRBJ2-7; D gene: NA; clone size: NA; V gene: TRBV2; CDR3 protein: CACLSYEQYF; CDR3 DNA: TGTGCCTGTCTATCCTACGAGCAGTACTTC
J gene: TRBJ2-3; D gene: TRBD2; clone size: NA; V gene: TRBV4-1; CDR3 protein: CASSQGSGKSVTDTQYF; CDR3 DNA: TGCGCCAGCAGCCAGGGTAGCGGGAAGTCAGTAACAGATACGCAGTATTTT
J gene: TRBJ1-1; D gene: TRBD1; clone size: NA; V gene: TRBV27; CDR3 protein: CASSKPGQGTTEAFF; CDR3 DNA: TGTGCCAGCAGTAAACCCGGACAGGGGACGACTGAAGCTTTCTTT
J gene: TRBJ2-3; D gene: TRBD2; clone size: NA; V gene: TRBV18; CDR3 protein: CASSPVPGLAADTQYF; CDR3 DNA: TGTGCCAGCTCACCCGTCCCGGGACTAGCGGCAGATACGCAGTATTTT
J gene: TRBJ2-5; D gene: NA; clone size: NA; V gene: TRBV23-1; CDR3 protein: CASSQWTCRETQYF; CDR3 DNA: TGCGCCAGCAGTCAATGGACATGCCGAGAGACCCAGTACTTC
J gene: TRBJ2-3; D gene: TRBD1; clone size: few; V gene: TRBV30; CDR3 protein: CAWSKGASSRTDTQYF; CDR3 DNA: TGTGCCTGGAGTAAGGGGGCTTCCTCTAGGACAGATACGCAGTATTTT
J gene: TRBJ2-5; D gene: TRBD2; clone size: NA; V gene: TRBV9; CDR3 protein: CASSGPGTRGETQYF; CDR3 DNA: TGTGCCAGCAGCGGCCCCGGGACTAGGGGAGAGACCCAGTACTTC
J gene: TRBJ1-2; D gene: TRBD1; clone size: NA; V gene: TRBV5-8; CDR3 protein: CASSDRDRDSYGYTF; CDR3 DNA: TGTGCCAGCAGCGACCGGGACAGGGATTCCTATGGCTACACCTTC
J gene: TRBJ2-3; D gene: NA; clone size: NA; V gene: TRBV21-1; CDR3 protein: CASSNGRAGNTDTQYF; CDR3 DNA: TGTGCCAGCAGCAATGGGAGGGCGGGAAACACAGATACGCAGTATTTT
J gene: TRBJ2-2; D gene: NA; clone size: NA; V gene: TRBV6-5; CDR3 protein: CASTTKATGELFF; CDR3 DNA: TGTGCCAGCACCACTAAAGCCACCGGGGAGCTGTTTTTT
J gene: TRBJ2-3; D gene: TRBD1; clone size: NA; V gene: TRBV5-1; CDR3 protein: CASSVGTGVGADTQYF; CDR3 DNA: TGCGCCAGCAGCGTAGGGACAGGGGTTGGCGCAGATACGCAGTATTTT
J gene: TRBJ1-1; D gene: NA; clone size: few; V gene: TRBV18; CDR3 protein: CASSPSQGFDTEAFF; CDR3 DNA: TGTGCCAGCTCACCAAGCCAGGGATTTGACACTGAAGCTTTCTTT
J gene: TRBJ2-3; D gene: NA; clone size: NA; V gene: TRBV3-1/TRBV3-2; CDR3 protein: CASSQSGFPDTQYF; CDR3 DNA: TGTGCCAGCAGCCAATCAGGGTTCCCAGATACGCAGTATTTT
J gene: TRBJ1-1; D gene: NA; clone size: NA; V gene: TRBV11-2; CDR3 protein: CASSFWGVGRNTEAFF; CDR3 DNA: TGTGCCAGCAGCTTCTGGGGGGTGGGGAGGAACACTGAAGCTTTCTTT
J gene: TRBJ2-5; D gene: TRBD1; clone size: NA; V gene: TRBV9; CDR3 protein: CASSVVSGQGQETQYF; CDR3 DNA: TGTGCCAGCAGCGTAGTATCAGGACAGGGCCAAGAGACCCAGTACTTC
J gene: TRBJ2-5; D gene: NA; clone size: NA; V gene: TRBV12-3/TRBV12-4; CDR3 protein: CASSLRPETQYF; CDR3 DNA: TGTGCCAGCAGTTTACGTCCAGAGACCCAGTACTTC
J gene: TRBJ2-2; D gene: NA; clone size: NA; V gene: TRBV2; CDR3 protein: CASSPRETGELFF; CDR3 DNA: TGTGCCAGCAGCCCCCGGGAGACCGGGGAGCTGTTTTTT
J gene: TRBJ1-3; D gene: NA; clone size: NA; V gene: TRBV7-6; CDR3 protein: CASSLARNSGNTIYF; CDR3 DNA: TGTGCCAGCAGCCTGGCACGAAACTCTGGAAACACCATATATTTT
J gene: TRBJ2-1; D gene: TRBD1; clone size: NA; V gene: TRBV7-6; CDR3 protein: CASSQNRGQGKNEQFF; CDR3 DNA: TGTGCCAGCAGCCAAAATCGGGGACAGGGGAAAAATGAGCAGTTCTTC
J gene: TRBJ1-1; D gene: NA; clone size: NA; V gene: TRBV18; CDR3 protein: CASSPTAGANTEAFF; CDR3 DNA: TGTGCCAGCTCACCAACCGCAGGGGCGAACACTGAAGCTTTCTTT
J gene: TRBJ1-2; D gene: TRBD1; clone size: NA; V gene: TRBV2; CDR3 protein: CASSEQGAYGYTF; CDR3 DNA: TGTGCCAGCAGTGAGCAGGGGGCCTATGGCTACACCTTC
J gene: TRBJ1-1; D gene: NA; clone size: NA; V gene: TRBV28; CDR3 protein: CASSFFSRVVGWNTEAFF; CDR3 DNA: TGTGCCAGCAGTTTTTTCTCCAGGGTAGTAGGTTGGAACACTGAAGCTTTCTTT
J gene: TRBJ2-1; D gene: TRBD2; clone size: few; V gene: TRBV5-1; CDR3 protein: CASSQDVAGYNEQFF; CDR3 DNA: TGCGCCAGCAGCCAGGATGTAGCGGGGTACAATGAGCAGTTCTTC
J gene: TRBJ2-1; D gene: TRBD1; clone size: NA; V gene: TRBV30; CDR3 protein: CAWSRSTGGFQFF; CDR3 DNA: TGTGCCTGGAGTCGTTCGACAGGGGGGTTTCAGTTCTTC
J gene: TRBJ1-4; D gene: NA; clone size: NA; V gene: TRBV2; CDR3 protein: CASSVMTATNEKLFF; CDR3 DNA: TGTGCCAGCAGTGTAATGACAGCAACTAATGAAAAACTGTTTTTT
J gene: TRBJ2-1; D gene: TRBD2; clone size: NA; V gene: TRBV5-4; CDR3 protein: CASSLAAGNSNEQFF; CDR3 DNA: TGTGCCAGCAGCTTGGCAGCGGGGAATTCAAATGAGCAGTTCTTC
J gene: TRBJ1-5; D gene: NA; clone size: NA; V gene: TRBV15; CDR3 protein: CATSIDRDTYYQPQHF; CDR3 DNA: TGTGCCACCAGCATTGACCGGGACACATATTATCAGCCCCAGCATTTT
J gene: TRBJ1-2; D gene: TRBD1; clone size: NA; V gene: TRBV5-4; CDR3 protein: CASSWDRGQAAYGYTF; CDR3 DNA: TGTGCCAGCAGCTGGGACAGGGGGCAGGCGGCCTATGGCTACACCTTC
J gene: TRBJ1-3; D gene: NA; clone size: few; V gene: TRBV6-5; CDR3 protein: CASIAHSGNTIYF; CDR3 DNA: TGTGCCAGCATCGCGCACTCTGGAAACACCATATATTTT
J gene: TRBJ1-1; D gene: NA; clone size: once; V gene: TRBV7-8; CDR3 protein: CASSAQGHTEAFF; CDR3 DNA: TGTGCCAGCAGCGCCCAGGGGCACACTGAAGCTTTCTTT
J gene: TRBJ1-1; D gene: TRBD1; clone size: NA; V gene: TRBV6-1; CDR3 protein: CASSEALQGAGWEAFF; CDR3 DNA: TGTGCCAGCAGTGAAGCCTTACAGGGGGCTGGTTGGGAAGCTTTCTTT
J gene: TRBJ1-2; D gene: TRBD1; clone size: NA; V gene: TRBV5-1; CDR3 protein: CASSSVTGGDYGYTF; CDR3 DNA: TGCGCCAGCAGCTCGGTAACAGGGGGGGACTATGGCTACACCTTC
J gene: TRBJ1-1; D gene: NA; clone size: NA; V gene: TRBV7-2; CDR3 protein: CASSSQAWLNTEAFF; CDR3 DNA: TGTGCCAGCAGCTCCCAGGCGTGGTTGAACACTGAAGCTTTCTTT
J gene: TRBJ2-7; D gene: TRBD1; clone size: NA; V gene: TRBV28; CDR3 protein: CASGTPGQEYEQYF; CDR3 DNA: TGTGCCAGTGGGACTCCGGGACAGGAGTACGAGCAGTACTTC
J gene: TRBJ1-5; D gene: NA; clone size: NA; V gene: TRBV28; CDR3 protein: CASSLSPQGNQPQHF; CDR3 DNA: TGTGCCAGCAGTTTATCTCCCCAGGGGAATCAGCCCCAGCATTTT
J gene: TRBJ2-3; D gene: TRBD2; clone size: NA; V gene: TRBV7-9; CDR3 protein: CASSLGARGKDTQYF; CDR3 DNA: TGTGCCAGCAGCTTAGGGGCGCGGGGGAAAGATACGCAGTATTTT
J gene: TRBJ1-1; D gene: NA; clone size: NA; V gene: TRBV5-4; CDR3 protein: CASSFYSTSEAFF; CDR3 DNA: TGTGCCAGCAGCTTCTACAGTACTTCTGAAGCTTTCTTT
J gene: TRBJ2-1; D gene: NA; clone size: few; V gene: TRBV12-5; CDR3 protein: CASGLVHAGQFF; CDR3 DNA: TGTGCTAGTGGTTTGGTCCACGCAGGACAGTTCTTC
J gene: TRBJ2-2; D gene: NA; clone size: NA; V gene: TRBV5-6; CDR3 protein: CASSLRRFSGTGELFF; CDR3 DNA: TGTGCCAGCAGCCTGCGGAGGTTCTCGGGCACCGGGGAGCTGTTTTTT
J gene: TRBJ2-5; D gene: TRBD1; clone size: NA; V gene: TRBV5-1; CDR3 protein: CASSFSGQGMDQYF; CDR3 DNA: TGCGCCAGCAGCTTCTCCGGACAGGGAATGGACCAGTACTTC
J gene: TRBJ1-2; D gene: NA; clone size: NA; V gene: TRBV28; CDR3 protein: CASRLYGYTF; CDR3 DNA: TGTGCCAGCCGTCTCTATGGCTACACCTTC